Reported below is one T cell receptor beta chain. Its antigen is not known. TCR beta cDNA was reverse-transcribed from about 500 ng of total RNA. The reaction used a constant-region primer and ProtoScript II reverse transcriptase. Three nested multiplex PCR rounds, a slightly modified ARM-PCR, produced the libraries for TCR beta. Investigators reported that the first two PCR rounds, at around 10 cycles each, used TRBV1-TRBV30 forward primers with a C-beta reverse primer. Each CDR3 protein gets one entry after TCRdb re-called the multiplex PCR reads with MiXCR. The sample has 250,000 to 350,000 distinct CDR3 sequences; 50% to 60% are singletons. The study extracted blood RNA from unsorted whole blood and also extracted germline DNA. No treatment had been given to the patients, who were chronically infected with HBV. This entry belongs to a study of tumor-infiltrating lymphocytes in primary liver carcinoma. Study-level findings and limits: Significantly greater top-250-clone fractions characterized tumors relative to blood (p = 0.039). Compared with tumor region pairs, tumor-adjacent and tumor-blood pairs overlapped less.

The CDR3 consists of 14 residues. Per the germline V gene, CDR1 is MGHRA and CDR2 is YSYEKL. V trimming: 3 bases; J trimming: 8 bases; junction bases outside the gene matches: 6. This chain links TRBV4-1 with TRBJ2-1; 8 positions agree with TRBD1. Sequenced input: peripheral blood. The clonotype was recovered from a woman younger than 45 with primary liver carcinoma and hepatitis B virus infection. CDR3 in amino acids: CASSHSGGADEQFF. The CDR3 region has the DNA TGCGCCAGCAGCCATTCAGGGGGCGCGGATGAGCAGTTCTTC.